These T cell receptor beta chains were read from a single sample in a study of cytomegalovirus exposure and HLA in healthy donors. Only in-frame clones appear in the TCRdb table, and some are missing; sequencing was by immunoSEQ multiplex PCR. The profile shows 70,000 to 95,000 clones, about three quarters of them singletons. The sequencing sample was made of PBMCs. All receptors come from a male donor in good health and CMV-seronegative. The CDR3 runs from the conserved cysteine through the conserved F or W. Fields, in order: V gene, J gene, clone size, D gene, CDR3 protein, CDR3 DNA. D genes are given only for firm matches. Clone size appears in some rows only: once, few, many, or a class for an expanded clone.

>TRBV29-1|TRBJ2-1|few|TRBD2
CSVTRLAGYNEQFF
TGCAGCGTGACCCGGCTAGCGGGGTACAATGAGCAGTTCTTC
>TRBV7-9|TRBJ2-1|.|TRBD2
CASSLEGAGTSLLF
TGTGCCAGCAGCTTAGAAGGGGCGGGGACTAGTCTGCTCTTC
>TRBV5-6|TRBJ1-3|.|.
CASSLVEVTSGNTIYF
TGTGCCAGCAGCTTGGTTGAGGTAACCTCTGGAAACACCATATATTTT
>TRBV7-9|TRBJ2-6|.|.
CASSPPSSGANVLTF
TGTGCCAGCAGCCCCCCGTCGTCTGGGGCCAACGTCCTGACTTTC
>TRBV2|TRBJ1-5|.|TRBD1
CASTWTGSEPQHF
TGTGCCAGCACTTGGACAGGGTCTGAGCCCCAGCATTTT
>TRBV7-9|TRBJ1-5|.|TRBD1
CASSPDRGYQPQHF
TGTGCCAGCAGCCCGGACAGGGGATATCAGCCCCAGCATTTT
>TRBV2|TRBJ2-7|.|TRBD2
CARGTTGYEQYF
TGTGCCAGAGGGACTACCGGCTACGAGCAGTACTTC
>TRBV7-2|TRBJ2-7|.|TRBD2
CASTRGTSGGYEQYF
TGTGCCAGCACCCGTGGAACTAGCGGGGGCTACGAGCAGTACTTC
>TRBV29-1|TRBJ2-1|.|.
CSATVASTYNEQFF
TGCAGCGCTACGGTCGCCTCTACCTACAATGAGCAGTTCTTC
>TRBV5-1|TRBJ1-1|few|.
CASSLEQGPTYTEAFF
TGCGCCAGCAGCTTGGAACAGGGACCCACTTACACTGAAGCTTTCTTT
>TRBV28|TRBJ1-5|.|.
CASRTVLLQPQHF
TGTGCCAGTCGGACAGTACTTCTTCAGCCCCAGCATTTT
>TRBV2|TRBJ1-6|.|TRBD1
CASNGQGASPLHF
TGTGCCAGCAACGGACAGGGGGCTTCACCCCTCCACTTT
>TRBV2|TRBJ2-1|.|TRBD1
CASWGQGNNEQFF
TGTGCCAGCTGGGGACAGGGGAACAATGAGCAGTTCTTC
>TRBV5-6|TRBJ2-1|.|TRBD2
CASSPGRASPPNEQFF
TGTGCCAGCAGCCCGGGGAGGGCTAGCCCCCCCAATGAGCAGTTCTTC
>TRBV7-6|TRBJ2-3|.|.
CASSSDWSTDTQYF
TGTGCCAGCAGCTCGGACTGGAGCACAGATACGCAGTATTTT
>TRBV4-2|TRBJ2-5|.|TRBD2
CASSPNQGLAKETQYF
TGTGCCAGCAGCCCAAATCAGGGACTAGCGAAAGAGACCCAGTACTTC
>TRBV11-2|TRBJ1-5|.|.
CASSLARGHQPQHF
TGTGCCAGCAGCTTAGCGCGGGGCCATCAGCCCCAGCATTTT
>TRBV6-5|TRBJ2-7|.|.
CASSYLQGRNVNEQYF
TGTGCCAGCAGTTACTTGCAGGGCAGAAATGTAAACGAGCAGTACTTC
>TRBV15|TRBJ1-5|.|.
CATSADWQGDQPQHF
TGTGCCACCAGCGCCGATTGGCAGGGTGATCAGCCCCAGCATTTT
>TRBV30|TRBJ2-7|.|.
CAWRIQGSNYEQYF
TGTGCCTGGAGAATACAGGGCAGTAACTACGAGCAGTACTTC
>TRBV29-1|TRBJ2-6|once|.
CSVDTGANVLTF
TGCAGCGTTGATACTGGGGCCAACGTCCTGACTTTC
>TRBV2|TRBJ2-7|.|TRBD1
CASSDFGTGLYEQYF
TGTGCCAGCAGTGATTTCGGGACAGGTCTCTACGAGCAGTACTTC
>TRBV18|TRBJ1-2|.|.
CASSPRRDGYTF
TGTGCCAGCTCACCGAGGAGGGATGGCTACACCTTC
>TRBV18|TRBJ2-7|.|TRBD2
CASSLAGVLHEQYF
TGTGCCAGCTCTCTAGCGGGAGTCTTACACGAGCAGTACTTC
>TRBV27|TRBJ1-6|.|.
CASSLTRQQTLNSPLHF
TGTGCCAGCAGTTTAACGAGACAGCAGACGCTTAATTCACCCCTCCACTTT
>TRBV27|TRBJ2-7|once|TRBD2
CASSLTPGTRSYEQYF
TGTGCCAGCAGTTTAACTCCCGGGACTAGGTCCTACGAGCAGTACTTC
>TRBV30|TRBJ2-7|.|TRBD1
CAWKTGGLWPYF
TGTGCCTGGAAGACAGGGGGCCTTTGGCCGTACTTC
>TRBV19|TRBJ2-1|.|.
CASRGQSSYNEQFF
TGTGCCAGTAGGGGACAATCTTCCTACAATGAGCAGTTCTTC
>TRBV30|TRBJ2-7|.|TRBD1
CAWSSQGVRTYEQYF
TGTGCCTGGAGTTCTCAGGGGGTCAGGACCTACGAGCAGTACTTC
>TRBV18|TRBJ1-2|.|.
CASSPSTGNYGYTF
TGTGCCAGCTCACCGTCCACGGGGAACTATGGCTACACCTTC
>TRBV7-8|TRBJ2-1|.|.
CASSLARVRGNEQFF
TGTGCCAGCAGCTTAGCGCGCGTACGAGGCAATGAGCAGTTCTTC
>TRBV27|TRBJ2-5|.|.
CASSSQYQETQYF
TGTGCCAGCAGTTCCCAGTACCAAGAGACCCAGTACTTC
>TRBV5-4|TRBJ2-5|few|TRBD2
CASSFGLAGIETQYF
TGTGCCAGCAGCTTCGGACTAGCGGGGATAGAGACCCAGTACTTC
>TRBV4-1|TRBJ1-5|.|.
CASSQRLGGGQPQHF
TGCGCCAGCAGCCAAAGATTGGGGGGTGGGCAGCCCCAGCATTTT
>TRBV11-2|TRBJ2-7|.|TRBD1
CASSLTTGQGFSEQYF
TGTGCCAGCAGCCTCACGACCGGACAGGGATTTAGCGAGCAGTACTTC
>TRBV5-1|TRBJ2-7|.|.
CASSLVPGSYEQYF
TGCGCCAGCAGCTTGGTCCCGGGCTCCTACGAGCAGTACTTC
>TRBV6-5|TRBJ2-1|once|.
CASTPVGESKQFF
TGTGCCAGCACCCCAGTCGGGGAATCTAAGCAGTTCTTC
>TRBV5-1|TRBJ1-6|.|.
CASSFSGTGSSYNSPLHF
TGCGCCAGCAGCTTTTCCGGGACTGGGAGCTCCTATAATTCACCCCTCCACTTT
>TRBV9|TRBJ1-1|.|.
CASSPRGFTNTEAFF
TGTGCCAGCAGCCCGAGAGGGTTTACGAACACTGAAGCTTTCTTT
>TRBV9|TRBJ1-6|.|TRBD1
CASSIRTGDSPLHF
TGTGCCAGCAGCATACGGACAGGTGATTCACCCCTCCACTTT
>TRBV27|TRBJ1-5|.|.
CASSPLGGYSNQPQHF
TGTGCCAGCAGTCCCTTGGGGGGTTATAGCAATCAGCCCCAGCATTTT
>TRBV5-1|TRBJ2-3|.|.
CASSLGGTGSTDTQYF
TGCGCCAGCAGCTTGGGTGGTACAGGGAGCACAGATACGCAGTATTTT
>TRBV5-1|TRBJ2-7|.|TRBD1
CASSSDRDEQYF
TGCGCCAGCAGCTCCGACAGGGACGAGCAGTACTTC